Shown below are 8 T cell receptor beta chains from a single sample sequenced in a study of blood T cell repertoires in COVID-19. Repertoires were generated with immunoSEQ multiplex PCR, while TCRdb's copy carries only in-frame clones and drops some. The sample holds tens of thousands of clones, around nine tenths seen once. Sequencing was carried out using peripheral blood. The receptors originated from a human donor with active COVID-19. The donor label of this sample is uncertain.

This clone was found a few times. The V and J genes are TRBV18 and TRBJ2-1, with D unresolved. The CDR3 length is 16 residues. Germline V lookup: CDR1 KGHSH, CDR2 LQKENI. Trimming removed 0 bases from V and 10 bases from J, with 19 bases in between. Written as DNA, the CDR3 is TGTGCCAGCTCACCACCGATGGGCATCACCACCACAGAGCAGTTCTTC. Protein product: CASSPPMGITTTEQFF.

This chain uses TRBV28 with TRBJ2-3; 8 bases agree with TRBD1. Germline CDR1 and CDR2: MDHEN and SYDVKM. CDR3 length: 13 amino acids. V lost 5 bases, J lost 4 bases, and 2 bases stayed unmatched. The CDR3 bases are TGTGCCAGCAGTCAGGGGGCACCAGATACGCAGTATTTT. This translates into CASSQGAPDTQYF.

The chain recombines TRBV6-4 with TRBJ1-1; D is unresolved. This CDR3 is built from 14 residues. From germline, CDR1 is MRHNA and CDR2 SNTAGT. Deletions cut 5 bases from V and 5 bases from J, with 15 bases between. The CDR3 bases are TGTGCCAGCAGTTTGGAGGGCGGCAGGACTGAAGCTTTCTTT. This translates into CASSLEGGRTEAFF.

This clone appeared a few times. This chain links TRBV10-3 with TRBJ2-7; 10 nucleotides agree with TRBD1. The CDR3 is made up of 14 amino acids. The germline V gene encodes CDR1 ENHRY and CDR2 SYGVKD. The V gene end was trimmed by 4 bases and the J gene end by 2 bases; junction bases not matched to a gene: 2. Here the CDR3 reads CAISVGQGAYEQYF. The CDR3 region has the DNA TGTGCCATCAGTGTAGGACAGGGGGCCTACGAGCAGTACTTC.

This chain uses TRBV7-9 with TRBJ1-2; D is unresolved. The CDR3 runs 14 residues. Deletions cut 3 bases from V and 8 bases from J, with 16 bases between. Germline V lookup: CDR1 SEHNR, CDR2 FQNEAQ (reference sequence). CDR3 amino acids: CASSLGGLKGGYTF. In DNA form, the CDR3 reads TGTGCCAGCAGCTTGGGTGGACTAAAGGGCGGCTACACCTTC.

This clone appeared once. The rearrangement joins TRBV19 to TRBJ2-2; 11 nucleotides agree with TRBD2. With V trimmed by 5 bases and J by 6 bases, 5 bases remained unmatched. This CDR3 is 15 amino acids long. Germline V CDR1 and CDR2: LNHDA, SQIVND (reference sequence). The CDR3 protein is CASSPVAGGPGELFF. In DNA form, the CDR3 reads TGTGCCAGTAGTCCCGTAGCGGGAGGGCCCGGGGAGCTGTTTTTT. Supplemented by reference TRBV19 and TRBJ2-2, the full variable domain reads DGGITQSPKYLFRKEGQNVTLSCEQNLNHDAMYWYRQDPGQGLRLIYYSQIVNDFQKGDIAEGYSVSREKKESFPLTVTSAQKNPTAFYLCASSPVAGGPGELFFGEGSRLTVL.

The rearrangement links TRBV28 to TRBJ1-1, with 12 bases identical to TRBD1. The germline V gene encodes CDR1 MDHEN and CDR2 SYDVKM. There are 16 residues in the CDR3. V lost 6 bases to trimming and J lost 4 bases; unmatched junction nucleotides: 9. The CDR3 DNA is TGTGCCAGCAGCACTAAGGGACAGGGGGCTGGCACTGAAGCTTTCTTT. Translating gives CASSTKGQGAGTEAFF.

CDR3 protein: CASNLLGTENTEAFF. The CDR3 DNA follows: TGCGCCAGCAATCTACTCGGGACAGAGAACACTGAAGCTTTCTTT. V gene TRBV5-1 combines with J gene TRBJ1-1; 7 bases are a match to TRBD1. The germline CDR1 and CDR2 sequences are SGHRS and YFSETQ. V dropped 6 bases and J dropped 1; count of bases not matched to a gene: 9. This CDR3 spans 15 amino acids.